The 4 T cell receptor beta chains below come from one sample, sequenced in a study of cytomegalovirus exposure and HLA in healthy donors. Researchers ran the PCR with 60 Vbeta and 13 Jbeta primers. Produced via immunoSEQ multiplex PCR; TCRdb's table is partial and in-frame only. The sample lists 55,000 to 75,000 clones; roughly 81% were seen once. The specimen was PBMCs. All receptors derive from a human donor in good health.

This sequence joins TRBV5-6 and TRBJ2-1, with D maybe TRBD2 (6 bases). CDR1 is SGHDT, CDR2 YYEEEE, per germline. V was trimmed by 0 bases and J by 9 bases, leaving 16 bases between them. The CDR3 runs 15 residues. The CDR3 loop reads CASSLVRGGESEQFF. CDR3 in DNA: TGTGCCAGCAGCTTGGTACGAGGAGGGGAGAGTGAGCAGTTCTTC. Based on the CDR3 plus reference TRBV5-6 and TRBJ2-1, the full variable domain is DAGVTQSPTHLIKTRGQQVTLRCSPKSGHDTVSWYQQALGQGPQFIFQYYEEEERQRGNFPDRFSGHQFPNYSSELNVNALLLGDSALYLCASSLVRGGESEQFFGPGTRLTVL.

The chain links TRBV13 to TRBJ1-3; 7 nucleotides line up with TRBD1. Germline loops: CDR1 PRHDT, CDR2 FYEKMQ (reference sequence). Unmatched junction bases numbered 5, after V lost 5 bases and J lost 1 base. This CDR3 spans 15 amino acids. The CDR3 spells CASSIGTVSGNTIYF. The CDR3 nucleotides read TGTGCCAGCAGCATCGGGACAGTATCTGGAAACACCATATATTTT.

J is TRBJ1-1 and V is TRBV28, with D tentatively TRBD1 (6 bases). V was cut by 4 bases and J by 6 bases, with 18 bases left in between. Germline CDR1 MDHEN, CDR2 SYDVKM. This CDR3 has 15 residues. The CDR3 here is CASSSRQKSGAEAFF. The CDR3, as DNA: TGTGCCAGCAGTTCCCGCCAGAAATCAGGGGCTGAAGCTTTCTTT. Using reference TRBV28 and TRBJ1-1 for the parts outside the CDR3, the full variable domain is DVKVTQSSRYLVKRTGEKVFLECVQDMDHENMFWYRQDPGLGLRLIYFSYDVKMKEKGDIPEGYSVSREKKERFSLILESASTNQTSMYLCASSSRQKSGAEAFFGQGTRLTVV.

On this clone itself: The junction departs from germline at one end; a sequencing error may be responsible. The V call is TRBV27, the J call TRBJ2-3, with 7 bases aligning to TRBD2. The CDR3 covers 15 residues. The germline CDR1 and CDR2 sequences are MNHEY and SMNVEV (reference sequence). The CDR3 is CASSLSSGSTDTQYF. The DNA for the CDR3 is TGTGCCAGCAGTCTATCTAGCGGTAGCACAGATACGCAGTATTTT.